This T cell receptor (beta chain) came from a study of shared clonotypes between healthy human individuals. General study results and limits: When compared with the clonotypes that were shared by all four sorted-subset donors, the non-shared clonotypes turned out to have lower generation probabilities.

Details on this clone: Its antigen is unidentified.

Within Nashville, Tennessee resided all donors, each a Caucasian adult. An even split of each subset's genomic DNA across several immunoSEQ plates was performed. Generated by immunoSEQ multiplex PCR, the TCRdb table keeps only in-frame clones and is missing some. The top ten hold 0.39% of the sample, which has 2 million to 2.5 million clones, 80% to 95% seen once. V was trimmed by 0 bases and J by 11 bases, leaving 11 bases between them. Germline lookup yields CDR1 SGHRS and CDR2 YFSETQ. CDR3 length equals 12 residues. This TCR came from a young man in good health. Some clones in this sample may be carry-over from other donors' samples. V is TRBV5-1 and J is TRBJ1-1; the D gene is possibly TRBD1 (5 bases). The sample consisted of naive CD4+ T cells from PBMCs. Subset described: CD45RA+ positively selected. For the CDR3, the DNA is TGCGCCAGCAGCTTGGAAGGGGAGGACGCTTTCTTT. It codes for CASSLEGEDAFF.